This passage covers 2 T cell receptor beta chains from one sample sequenced in a study of identifying expanded T cells in peripheral blood. The repertoire was sequenced with immunoSEQ multiplex PCR; TCRdb's copy has only in-frame clones and lacks some. In the table there are some 75,000 clones, under 90% of which are singletons. Sequenced: blood. The receptors were sampled from a person aged 18-70 years in good health.

The V call is TRBV6-4, the J call TRBJ2-1, with 9 bases identical to TRBD2. The CDR3 loop spans 16 amino acids. Germline CDR1 is MRHNA and CDR2 is SNTAGT. The V segment lost 2 bases and the J segment 9 bases; nucleotides outside the gene matches: 11. The CDR3 region has the DNA TGTGCCAGCAGTGACAATTCGGTAGCGGGAGAGTTTGAGCAGTTCTTC. Its translation: CASSDNSVAGEFEQFF.

In this sample, this clone turned up once. The rearrangement joins TRBV9 to TRBJ2-4; D may be TRBD2 (5 bases). Trimming cost V 3 bases and J 2 bases, with 21 bases left between them. This CDR3 spans 18 amino acids. In germline, CDR1 is SGDLS, CDR2 YYNGEE. The chain's CDR3 is CASSAPSWGEGTKNIQYF. CDR3 coding DNA: TGTGCCAGCAGCGCCCCTAGCTGGGGAGAGGGAACCAAAAACATTCAGTACTTC.